The 7 T cell receptor beta chains given below trace back to one sample, sequenced in a study of cytomegalovirus exposure and HLA in healthy donors. The protocol was immunoSEQ multiplex PCR, while the TCRdb copy is restricted to in-frame clones and leaves out a portion. The table records fewer than 85,000 clones, about 93% of them present only once. Sequences were obtained from PBMCs. The source is a woman aged 18 to 35 in good health and CMV-seronegative.

The chain employs TRBV5-4 and TRBJ1-1, with D unclear. Germline V CDR1 and CDR2: SGHNT, YYREEE (reference sequence). The CDR3 has 14 residues. Trimming stripped 4 bases from V and 1 base from J, with 11 bases between. As DNA, the CDR3 is TGTGCCAGCAGCCGCGACAAGAAGAACACTGAAGCTTTCTTT. Its protein product is CASSRDKKNTEAFF.

This clone occurred once. This chain joins TRBV5-1 and TRBJ1-1; D is unresolved. The V end was cut by 5 bases, the J end by 4 bases, with 15 bases between. CDR1 and CDR2 from the germline V gene are SGHRS and YFSETQ. The CDR3 totals 14 residues. CDR3 nucleotide sequence: TGCGCCAGCAGTCGTTCAGGTTATGGCACTGAAGCTTTCTTT. Residues: CASSRSGYGTEAFF.

The chain recombines TRBV5-1 with TRBJ2-5, with D possibly being TRBD1 (6 bases). CDR1 is SGHRS, CDR2 YFSETQ, per germline. CDR3 size: 17 residues. Between the trimmed V and J ends, which lost 3 bases and 1 base, there was a span of 19 bases. The CDR3 nucleotides read TGCGCCAGCAGCTCCGGTCGGACAGACCTACCCCAAGAGACCCAGTACTTC. Translating it yields CASSSGRTDLPQETQYF.

The rearrangement links TRBV9 to TRBJ2-7; 8 bases map to TRBD2. With V trimmed by 4 bases and J by 2 bases, 14 bases remained unmatched. The CDR3 is made up of 17 amino acids. CDR1 SGDLS and CDR2 YYNGEE come from the germline V gene. Here the CDR3 DNA reads TGTGCCAGCAGCCCCTCCGGGGAGCGGGGGCCGACCTACGAGCAGTACTTC. As protein: CASSPSGERGPTYEQYF.

This clone was seen more than once but under ten times. The chain is built from TRBV18 and TRBJ1-2; D perhaps matches TRBD1 (5 bases). CDR3 length: 15 amino acids. Trimming stripped 4 bases from V and 4 bases from J, with 16 bases between. Per germline, CDR1 KGHSH and CDR2 LQKENI. The DNA of the CDR3 is TGTGCCAGCTCACTAACCGAAAGCGGGGCCTATGGCTACACCTTC. Translated, it gives CASSLTESGAYGYTF.

The CDR3 coding sequence is TGTGCCAGCAACTGGGGAGCAGGGGGCAATGCCGAGCAGTACTTC. The encoded protein is CASNWGAGGNAEQYF. The genes are TRBV7-9 and TRBJ2-7; TRBD1 aligns across 8 bases. The V gene's germline CDR1 is SEHNR and CDR2 FQNEAQ (reference sequence). The CDR3 is 15 amino acids. V lost 7 bases and J lost 6; bases outside the gene matches: 14.

The V call is TRBV6-1, the J call TRBJ2-7, with D possibly matching TRBD2 (6 bases). The CDR3 has 15 amino acids. With 10 bases removed from V and 3 bases from J, the gap between germline ends came to 22 bases. Germline CDR1 reads MNHNS; CDR2 reads SASEGT. The CDR3 loop is CATYPLRGDYYEQYF. Here the CDR3 DNA reads TGTGCCACATACCCTTTGCGGGGAGATTACTACGAGCAGTACTTC.